The clone carrying this T cell receptor beta chain was recorded only once. The target antigen is unknown. Germline-derived CDR1 and CDR2 are DFQATT and SNEGSKA (reference sequence). CDR3 length: 12 residues. The V gene lost 6 bases and the J gene lost 4 bases, with 10 bases spanning the gap. The data were taken from a study of T cell repertoires in cytomegalovirus infection. Study in general: Both recently identified HLA-C-restricted and well-studied HLA-B-restricted CMV epitopes were used in the study. CMV infection and matching HLA type were both indicated by public TCR beta signatures.

General study findings and limits: CMV-specific TCR beta clonotypes restricted by HLA-C dominated the ex vivo response. Cumulative frequency (of public TCR beta family members) identified carriers of CMV plus the relevant HLA.

A single record per CDR3 protein comes from TCRdb applying MiXCR to the reads. Here the sample spans about 920,000 distinct CDR3 sequences, roughly 30% being singletons. This TCR derives from a human donor in good health (CMV status not recorded). Some clones in this sample may be carry-over from other donors' samples. The sequences come from cultured CD8+ T cells from PBMCs, collected from culture after CMV antigen stimulation. V is TRBV20-1 and J is TRBJ2-1; D not certain. CDR3 sequence: CSAQDAYNEQFF. DNA of the CDR3: TGCAGTGCCCAGGACGCTTACAATGAGCAGTTCTTC.